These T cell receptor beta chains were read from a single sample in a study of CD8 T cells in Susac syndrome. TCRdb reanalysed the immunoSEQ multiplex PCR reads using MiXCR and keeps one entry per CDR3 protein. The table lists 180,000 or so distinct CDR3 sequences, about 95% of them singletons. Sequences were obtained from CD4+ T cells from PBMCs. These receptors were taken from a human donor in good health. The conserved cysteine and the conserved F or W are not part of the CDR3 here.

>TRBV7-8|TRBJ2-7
ASSSSGRSSYEQY
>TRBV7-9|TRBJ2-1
ASSSGTQNEQF
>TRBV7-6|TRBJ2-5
ASSHRLAGETQY
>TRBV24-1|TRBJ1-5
ATGQPNQPQH
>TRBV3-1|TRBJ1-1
ASSQDPDRVKAF
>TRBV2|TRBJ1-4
ASSASFEKLF
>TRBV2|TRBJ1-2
ASRWTGTAYGYT
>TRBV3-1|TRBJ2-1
ASSPGTISYNEQF
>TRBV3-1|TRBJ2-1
ASSPQRSGRGNEQF
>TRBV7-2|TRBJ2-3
ASSLEPGLSTDTQY
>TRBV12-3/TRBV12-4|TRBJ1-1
ASSLAKDSSEAF
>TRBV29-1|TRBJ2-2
SVRGRLNGELF
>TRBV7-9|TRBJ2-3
ASSSQGSGTDTQY
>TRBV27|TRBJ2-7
ASSSQGRSYEQY
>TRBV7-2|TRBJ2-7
ASRAGLPGGEQY
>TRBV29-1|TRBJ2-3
SVEVSVRTQY